This TCR beta chain was sequenced during a study of blood T cell repertoires in COVID-19. Study information: Sites across the United States, Italy and Spain contributed samples from acute and convalescent COVID-19. T cells, B-cell-depleted T cells, or PBMCs supplied cDNA or gDNA.

This CDR3 spans 14 amino acids. V gave up 1 base and J gave up 7 bases, with 11 bases separating them. Germline lookup yields CDR1 SNHLY and CDR2 FYNNEI. This clone was counted between two and nine times. In the original analysis: Reference gene primer amplification yielded estimated nucleated cell counts. Using immunoSEQ multiplex PCR, the repertoire was profiled, and TCRdb retains in-frame clones only, with some absent. From that table come the V and J calls and clone size; the DNA was used to work out D and trimming. This table has some 69,000 clones, 75% to 85% appearing once. The chain has TRBV2 and TRBJ1-5; D is unresolved. This TCR was recovered from a human donor in a cohort sampled during active COVID-19. Material: peripheral blood. CDR3 region: CASSEGGGMQPQHF. In DNA, the CDR3 is TGTGCCAGCAGTGAAGGGGGAGGGATGCAGCCCCAGCATTTT.